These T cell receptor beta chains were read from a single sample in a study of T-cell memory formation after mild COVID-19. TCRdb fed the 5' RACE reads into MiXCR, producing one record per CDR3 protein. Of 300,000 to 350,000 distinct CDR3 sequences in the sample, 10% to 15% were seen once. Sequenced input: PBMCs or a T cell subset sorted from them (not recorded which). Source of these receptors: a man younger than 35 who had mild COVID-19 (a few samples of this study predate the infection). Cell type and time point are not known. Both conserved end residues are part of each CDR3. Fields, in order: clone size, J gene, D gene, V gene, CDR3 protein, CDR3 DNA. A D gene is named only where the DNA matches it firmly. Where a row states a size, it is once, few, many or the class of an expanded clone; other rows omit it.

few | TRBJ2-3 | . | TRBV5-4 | CASREGGLRDTQYF | TGTGCCAGCAGGGAGGGGGGGCTCAGAGATACGCAGTATTTT
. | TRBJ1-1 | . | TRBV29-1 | CSVYMVNTEAFF | TGCAGCGTTTATATGGTGAACACTGAAGCTTTCTTT
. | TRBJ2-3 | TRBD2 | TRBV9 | CASSVGWQRGVTDTQYF | TGTGCCAGCAGCGTAGGTTGGCAGCGGGGAGTCACAGATACGCAGTATTTT
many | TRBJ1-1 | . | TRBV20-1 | CSARPQNTEAFF | TGCAGTGCTAGACCACAGAACACTGAAGCTTTCTTT
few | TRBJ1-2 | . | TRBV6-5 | CASGGTANYGYTF | TGTGCCAGCGGAGGGACCGCTAACTATGGCTACACCTTC
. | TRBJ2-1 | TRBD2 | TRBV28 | CASRTGTSGYNEQFF | TGTGCCAGCAGAACCGGGACTAGCGGCTACAATGAGCAGTTCTTC
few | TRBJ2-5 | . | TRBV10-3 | CAISERGSETQYF | TGTGCCATCAGTGAACGGGGTTCGGAGACCCAGTACTTC
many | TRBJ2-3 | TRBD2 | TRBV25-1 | CASSDPGTSGADTQYF | TGTGCCAGCAGTGACCCTGGGACTAGCGGGGCGGATACGCAGTATTTT
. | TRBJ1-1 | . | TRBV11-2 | CASLLTNTEAFF | TGTGCCAGCCTACTCACGAACACTGAAGCTTTCTTT
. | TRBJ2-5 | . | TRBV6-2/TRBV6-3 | CASSHGLLETQYF | TGTGCCAGCAGTCATGGACTATTGGAGACCCAGTACTTC
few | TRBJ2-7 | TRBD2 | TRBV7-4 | CASSLEGVTSQSRSYEQYF | TGTGCCAGCAGCTTAGAAGGAGTGACTAGCCAGTCCCGCTCCTACGAGCAGTACTTC
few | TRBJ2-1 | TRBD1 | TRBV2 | CASSKDRSSYNEQFF | TGTGCCAGCAGTAAGGACAGGAGCTCCTACAATGAGCAGTTCTTC
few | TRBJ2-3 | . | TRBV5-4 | CASSFRKGSTDTQYF | TGTGCCAGCAGCTTTCGGAAAGGGAGCACAGATACGCAGTATTTT
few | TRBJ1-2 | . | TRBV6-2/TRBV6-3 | CASSSDLGGYTF | TGTGCCAGCAGTTCGGACTTGGGTGGCTACACCTTC
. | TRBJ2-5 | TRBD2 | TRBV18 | CASSPRGSGVGETQYF | TGTGCCAGCTCACCAAGAGGTAGCGGGGTAGGAGAGACCCAGTACTTC
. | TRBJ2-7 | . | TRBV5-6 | CASTDERSEQYF | TGTGCCAGCACCGATGAGAGAAGCGAGCAGTACTTC